One and the same sample provided the 5 T cell receptor beta chains below, sequenced in a study of blood T cell repertoires in COVID-19. This table comes from immunoSEQ multiplex PCR, and its TCRdb copy is limited to in-frame clones, with some not included. The sample lists around 300,000 clones, 86% seen once, with less than 3% in the top ten. The sample comprised peripheral blood. The source is a woman under 40 with active or convalescent COVID-19.

The chain is built from TRBV5-8 and TRBJ1-1, with a tentative D call TRBD1 (5 bases). The CDR3 is made up of 15 amino acids. Germline V gene data show CDR1 as SGHTS and CDR2 as YDEGEE. Between the trimmed V and J ends, which lost 0 bases and 6 bases, there was a span of 15 bases. CDR3 in amino acids: CASSLDTGWGAEAFF. The CDR3, as DNA: TGTGCCAGCAGCTTGGATACGGGGTGGGGGGCTGAAGCTTTCTTT.

On this clone: The limits of the CDR3 on the DNA are not certain, so only TCRdb's listed CDR3 is given. The V call is TRBV27, the J call TRBJ1-2; the tabulated D call, TRBD1, remains unverified against the DNA. The germline CDR1 and CDR2 sequences are MNHEY and SMNVEV (reference sequence). Ends included, the CDR3 has 15 residues. CDR3: CASSSSSGQNYGYTF.

The chain recombines TRBV5-6 with TRBJ2-2; D is possibly TRBD2 (7 bases). CDR3 length: 16 amino acids. Trimming took 2 bases from V and 5 from J, leaving 16 bases between them. From germline, CDR1 is SGHDT and CDR2 YYEEEE. The chain's CDR3 is CASSFTGGARTGELFF. CDR3 DNA: TGTGCCAGCAGCTTCACGGGGGGCGCTAGAACCGGGGAGCTGTTTTTT. The complete variable domain, with remaining parts taken from reference TRBV5-6 and TRBJ2-2, reads DAGVTQSPTHLIKTRGQQVTLRCSPKSGHDTVSWYQQALGQGPQFIFQYYEEEERQRGNFPDRFSGHQFPNYSSELNVNALLLGDSALYLCASSFTGGARTGELFFGEGSRLTVL.

In its sample, this clone was seen a few times. The gene calls are TRBV6-2 or TRBV6-3 and TRBJ1-1, with D perhaps matching TRBD1 (5 bases). Germline loops: CDR1 MNHEY, CDR2 SVGEGT. V lost 0 bases, J lost 4 bases, and 6 bases lay in between. The CDR3 spans 13 residues. CDR3 in DNA: TGTGCCAGCAGTTACTCGGGGGGCACTGAAGCTTTCTTT. Amino acids: CASSYSGGTEAFF.

This rearrangement joins TRBV6-4 to TRBJ2-2, with D maybe TRBD1 (6 bases). V dropped 4 bases and J dropped 5 bases, with 14 bases sitting between them. The germline gives CDR1 MRHNA, CDR2 SNTAGT. The CDR3 has 15 amino acids. CDR3 sequence reads: CASSVVPGVTGELFF. The CDR3 nucleotides are TGTGCCAGCAGTGTGGTGCCAGGGGTTACCGGGGAGCTGTTTTTT.